These 13 T cell receptor beta chains originate from one sample sequenced in a study of blood T cell repertoires in COVID-19. Assay: immunoSEQ multiplex PCR; the TCRdb copy retains only in-frame clones and omits some. The sample lists over 300,000 clones, around nine tenths seen once, with around 5.9% in the top ten. Sequenced material: PBMCs or T cells enriched from blood (not recorded which). Receptors originate from a woman between 25 and 40 years old who had recovered from COVID-19.

This sequence joins TRBV24-1 and TRBJ2-1, with TRBD1 matching 12 bases. Germline assignment: CDR1 KGHDR and CDR2 SFDVKD. The CDR3 extends over 18 amino acids. Losses at the gene ends were 9 bases for V and 5 bases for J; bases not matched to a gene: 16. This chain's CDR3 is CATGSGTGGASDDNEQFF. The CDR3 nucleotides read TGTGCCACCGGCTCTGGGACAGGGGGCGCGTCGGATGACAATGAGCAGTTCTTC.

The V call is TRBV6-5, the J call TRBJ1-2, with 7 bases matching TRBD1. Trimming cost V 6 bases and J 10 bases; bases outside gene matches: 8. CDR1 MNHEY and CDR2 SVGAGI come from the germline V gene. This CDR3 spans 12 amino acids. CDR3 DNA sequence: TGTGCCAGCAGGCCACCGGGACAGCACTACACCTTC. Encoded protein: CASRPPGQHYTF.

This clone appeared once. The rearrangement uses TRBV7-8 and TRBJ1-3, with 8 bases that match TRBD1. With V trimmed by 5 bases and J by 3 bases, 15 bases remained unmatched. Germline values: CDR1 SGHVS, CDR2 FQNEAQ. The CDR3 is 18 residues long. Written as DNA, the CDR3 is TGTGCCAGCAGCGCAAGCCGATGGACAGGGATCGGTGGAAACACCATATATTTT. Translating gives CASSASRWTGIGGNTIYF.

V and J are TRBV7-9 and TRBJ1-1; 7 nucleotides match TRBD1. This CDR3 is 15 amino acids long. After removal of 3 bases from V and 1 base from J, the junction contained 5 bases not matched to a gene. Germline V gives CDR1 SEHNR, CDR2 FQNEAQ (reference sequence). The CDR3 DNA follows: TGTGCCAGCAGCTTCGCCGGGACAGCGAACACTGAAGCTTTCTTT. Translating gives CASSFAGTANTEAFF.

The chain uses TRBV3-1 (or the pseudogene TRBV3-2) and TRBJ1-4; TRBD1 might be the D (6 bases). From germline, CDR1 is LGHDT and CDR2 YNNKEL (reference sequence). This CDR3 has 14 residues. Trimming left V 4 bases short and J 5 bases short, with 11 bases between. The CDR3 DNA reads as TGTGCCAGCAGCCGGACAGCCCAAAATGAAAAACTGTTTTTT. The encoded protein is CASSRTAQNEKLFF.

The chain uses TRBV6-5 and TRBJ1-2, with 7 positions matching TRBD1. This CDR3 has 14 amino acids. CDR1 is MNHEY and CDR2 is SVGAGI in the germline V gene. With 8 bases clipped from V and 7 bases from J, the junction kept 13 bases outside the gene matches. CDR3 amino acids: CASQREGARGGYTF. The CDR3 nucleotides are TGTGCCAGCCAACGCGAGGGGGCGCGGGGTGGCTACACCTTC.

For the CDR3, the DNA is TGCGCCAGCAGCCACGGACAGGTCGATGACGGTGGCTACACCTTC. Translating gives CASSHGQVDDGGYTF. The genes are TRBV4-3 and TRBJ1-2; TRBD1 agrees at 7 bases. CDR1 is LGHNA and CDR2 is YSLEER in the germline V gene. The J segment lost 7 bases and the V segment lost 3 bases, leaving 11 bases of the junction unmatched. CDR3 length equals 15 residues.

The rearrangement uses TRBV2 and TRBJ1-5; the D is unclear. Looked up from germline, CDR1 is SNHLY and CDR2 is FYNNEI. V was shortened by 6 bases and J by 0 bases, with 9 bases between the two germline ends. The CDR3 totals 14 residues. CDR3 bases: TGTGCCAGCAGGGGAGCGAATAGCAATCAGCCCCAGCATTTT. It codes for CASRGANSNQPQHF.

The rearrangement joins TRBV19 to TRBJ1-1, with a possible D match to TRBD1 (5 bases). The CDR3 covers 15 residues. The germline V gene encodes CDR1 LNHDA and CDR2 SQIVND (reference sequence). The germline V and J ends were trimmed by 7 bases and 4 bases, with 19 bases remaining between them. CDR3 region: CASKGPQGDGTEAFF. The CDR3 DNA follows: TGTGCCAGTAAGGGTCCCCAGGGCGATGGCACTGAAGCTTTCTTT.

This clone was seen just once. V usage is TRBV6-5 and J usage is TRBJ2-7; D may be TRBD2 (5 bases). The CDR3 covers 13 residues. Germline-derived CDR1 and CDR2 are MNHEY and SVGAGI. Deletions cut 2 bases from V and 0 bases from J, with 5 bases between. The DNA of the CDR3 is TGTGCCAGCAGTTACAGCGGCTCCTACGAGCAGTACTTC. Amino acid sequence: CASSYSGSYEQYF.

CDR3 residues: CASGFAENTEAFF. CDR3 sequence (DNA): TGTGCCAGCGGGTTTGCGGAGAACACTGAAGCTTTCTTT. The chain has TRBV7-9 and TRBJ1-1; unclear D gene. V was pared by 8 bases and J by 1 base, with 11 bases between. Germline V gene sequence: CDR1 SEHNR, CDR2 FQNEAQ (reference sequence). The CDR3 is 13 amino acids.

The chain uses TRBV7-2 and TRBJ1-5, with D perhaps TRBD1 (6 bases). V was trimmed by 1 base and J by 2 bases, leaving 9 bases between them. CDR3 length equals 15 residues. CDR1 and CDR2 (germline): SGHTA, FQGNSA. CDR3 loop: CASSLGGQRNQPQHF. In DNA, the CDR3 is TGTGCCAGCAGCTTAGGGGGACAACGCAATCAGCCCCAGCATTTT.

The chain links TRBV4-2 to TRBJ1-2; 7 bases match TRBD1. Per the germline V gene, CDR1 is LGHNA and CDR2 is YNFKEQ. This CDR3 contains 13 residues. The V gene end was trimmed by 5 bases and the J gene end by 3 bases; junction bases not matched to a gene: 3. The CDR3 here is CASSFDRDYGYTF. The CDR3 DNA reads TGTGCCAGCAGCTTTGACAGGGACTATGGCTACACCTTC.